These 3 T cell receptor beta chains came from one sample sequenced in a study of T cells in narcolepsy (dated by TCRdb to 2017 to 2018). Library preparation was by the immunoSEQ multiplex PCR assay. TCRdb provides this immuneACCESS table in a form limited to in-frame rearrangements. Some clones are lacking; in checked studies, under half of them reflect an unresolved V gene, and why the rest are absent is not known. Here the sample has 35,000 to 40,000 clones; approximately 86% occur a single time. Clones ranked in the top ten supply approximately 1.7% of the sample. The sample consisted of CD45RA- memory CD4+ T cells from PBMCs. What the cell subset or site label conveys for this sample: memory T cells sorted ex vivo from peripheral blood. All receptors come from a human donor with narcolepsy.

The rearrangement links TRBV9 to TRBJ2-2; 10 bases are shared with TRBD2. Germline assignment: CDR1 SGDLS and CDR2 YYNGEE. This CDR3 has 16 residues. With V trimmed by 2 bases and J by 1 base, 2 bases remained unmatched. Written as DNA, the CDR3 is TGTGCCAGCAGCGTTTCTAGCGGGGGGAACACCGGGGAGCTGTTTTTT. This gives the protein CASSVSSGGNTGELFF.

V gene TRBV12-5 combines with J gene TRBJ1-5, with D uncertain. V dropped 1 base and J dropped 7 bases, with 8 bases sitting between them. In germline, CDR1 is LGHNT, CDR2 FRNRAP. The CDR3 has 13 amino acids. The CDR3 reads CASGLGRWQPQHF. CDR3 nucleotides: TGTGCTAGTGGTTTGGGAAGATGGCAGCCCCAGCATTTT.

The count of this clone is one. At the DNA level, this CDR3 is encoded by other sequences in the same sample as well. This rearrangement joins TRBV9 to TRBJ2-1, with 7 bases identical to TRBD2. Germline assignment: CDR1 SGDLS and CDR2 YYNGEE. This CDR3 has 15 amino acids. J was trimmed by 4 bases and V by 0 bases; bases with no gene match: 4. The CDR3 DNA sequence: TGTGCCAGCAGCGTAGGCAGCGGGGCGTACAATGAGCAGTTCTTC. Protein product: CASSVGSGAYNEQFF.